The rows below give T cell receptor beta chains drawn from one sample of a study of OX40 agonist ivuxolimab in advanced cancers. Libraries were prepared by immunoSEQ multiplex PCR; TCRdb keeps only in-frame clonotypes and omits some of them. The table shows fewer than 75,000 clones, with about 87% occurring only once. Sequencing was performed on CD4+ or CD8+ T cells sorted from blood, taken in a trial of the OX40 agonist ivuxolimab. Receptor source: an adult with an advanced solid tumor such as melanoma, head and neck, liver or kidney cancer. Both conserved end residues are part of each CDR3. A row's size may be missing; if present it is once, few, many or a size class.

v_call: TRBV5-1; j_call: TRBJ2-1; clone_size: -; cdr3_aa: CASSFGSTYNEQFF
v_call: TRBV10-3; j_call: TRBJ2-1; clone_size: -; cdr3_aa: CAISDPHDPGNNEQFF
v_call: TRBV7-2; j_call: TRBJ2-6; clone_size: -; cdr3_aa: CASSLGTGANVLTF
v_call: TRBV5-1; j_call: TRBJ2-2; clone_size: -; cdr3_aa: CASSLGANTGELFF
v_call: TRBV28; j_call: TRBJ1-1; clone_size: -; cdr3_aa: CASSLLRQVGTEAFF
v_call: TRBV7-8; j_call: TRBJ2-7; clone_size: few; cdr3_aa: CASSSPTAGGFYEQYF
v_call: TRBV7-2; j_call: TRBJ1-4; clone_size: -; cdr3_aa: CASSLAVVRAEKLFF
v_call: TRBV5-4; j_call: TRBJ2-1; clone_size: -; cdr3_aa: CASSPHLAPEVDEQFF
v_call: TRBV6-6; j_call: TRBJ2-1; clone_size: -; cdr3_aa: CASTEGSSYNEQFF
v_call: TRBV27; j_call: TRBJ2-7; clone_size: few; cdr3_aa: CASSKEGSYEQYF